The clone carrying this TCR beta chain was detected ten times or more. Its antigen remains unidentified. From germline, CDR1 is MDHEN and CDR2 SYDVKM. CDR3 length equals 12 residues. V was cut by 5 bases and J by 10 bases, with 12 bases left in between. The record originates from a study of blood T cells in healthy people across ages. Combining a sample-barcoded 5' primer with a J-beta primer mix, a second PCR ran for about 6 to 11 cycles. TCRdb re-called the 5' RACE reads through MiXCR, storing one row per CDR3 protein. This table holds hundreds of thousands of distinct CDR3 sequences, around 52% found once. Study-wide points: The long-lived group displayed more naive CD4+ cells, plus higher diversity, than the aged donors did.

The sequencing input was blood. The rearrangement uses TRBV28 and TRBJ2-1; weak D call: TRBD2 (6 bases). This TCR came from a woman aged 80 or over in good health. In nucleotides, the CDR3 is TGTGCCAGCAGTCTCGGGGGATGGGAGCAGTTCTTC. Its translation is CASSLGGWEQFF.